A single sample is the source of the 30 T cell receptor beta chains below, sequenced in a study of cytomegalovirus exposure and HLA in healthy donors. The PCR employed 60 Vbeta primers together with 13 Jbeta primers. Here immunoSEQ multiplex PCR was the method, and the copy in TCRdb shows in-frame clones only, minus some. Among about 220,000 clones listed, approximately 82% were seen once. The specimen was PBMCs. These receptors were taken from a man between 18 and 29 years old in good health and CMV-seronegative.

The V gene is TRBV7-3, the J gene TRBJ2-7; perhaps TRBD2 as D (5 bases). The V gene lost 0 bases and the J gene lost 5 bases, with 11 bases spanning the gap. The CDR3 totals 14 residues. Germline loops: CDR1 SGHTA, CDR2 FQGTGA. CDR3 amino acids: CASSLTSVADEQYF. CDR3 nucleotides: TGTGCCAGCAGCTTAACTAGCGTGGCGGACGAGCAGTACTTC.

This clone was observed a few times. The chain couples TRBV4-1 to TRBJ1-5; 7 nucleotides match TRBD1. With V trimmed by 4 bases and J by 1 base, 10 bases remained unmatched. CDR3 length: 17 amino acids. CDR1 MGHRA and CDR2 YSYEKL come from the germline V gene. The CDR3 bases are TGCGCCAGCAGCCTCCCACAGGGGACACGAAGCAATCAGCCCCAGCATTTT. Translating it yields CASSLPQGTRSNQPQHF.

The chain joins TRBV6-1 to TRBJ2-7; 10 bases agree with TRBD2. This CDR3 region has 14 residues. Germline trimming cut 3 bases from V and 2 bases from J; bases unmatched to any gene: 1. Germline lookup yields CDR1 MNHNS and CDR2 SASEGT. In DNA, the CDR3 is TGTGCCAGCAGTGATGGACTAGCGGCCTACGAGCAGTACTTC. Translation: CASSDGLAAYEQYF.

DNA for the CDR3: TGTGCCATCACCACGACAGGACAGGGCGTTGAAGGCTACACCTTC. Its translation is CAITTTGQGVEGYTF. This chain links TRBV10-3 with TRBJ1-2; TRBD1 matches 8 bases. CDR1 ENHRY and CDR2 SYGVKD come from the germline V gene. Unmatched junction bases numbered 15, after V lost 7 bases and J lost 8 bases. The CDR3 covers 15 residues.

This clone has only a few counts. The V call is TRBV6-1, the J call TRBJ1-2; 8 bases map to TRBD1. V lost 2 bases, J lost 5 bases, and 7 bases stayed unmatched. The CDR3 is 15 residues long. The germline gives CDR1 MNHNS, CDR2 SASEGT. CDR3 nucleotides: TGTGCCAGCAGTGAACTGACAGGGGTGAGATATGGCTACACCTTC. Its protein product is CASSELTGVRYGYTF.

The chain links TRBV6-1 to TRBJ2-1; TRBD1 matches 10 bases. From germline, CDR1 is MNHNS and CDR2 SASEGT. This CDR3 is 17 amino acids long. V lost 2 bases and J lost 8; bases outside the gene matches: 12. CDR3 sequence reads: CASSERAGTGVIYEQFF. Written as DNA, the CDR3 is TGTGCCAGCAGTGAACGGGCGGGGACAGGGGTAATCTATGAGCAGTTCTTC.

CDR3 loop: CASSLGRGQNVAEQYF. For the CDR3, the DNA is TGTGCCAGCAGCTTGGGGCGCGGGCAGAACGTCGCAGAGCAGTACTTC. V usage is TRBV5-4 and J usage is TRBJ2-7; D might be TRBD2 (5 bases). Germline CDR1 and CDR2: SGHNT and YYREEE (reference sequence). The CDR3 contains 16 residues. Trimming left V 0 bases short and J 7 bases short, with 20 bases between.

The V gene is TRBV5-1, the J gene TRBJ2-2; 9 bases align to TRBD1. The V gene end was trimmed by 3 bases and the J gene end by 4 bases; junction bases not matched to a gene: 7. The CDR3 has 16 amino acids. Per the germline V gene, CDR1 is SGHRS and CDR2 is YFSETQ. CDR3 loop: CASSWDREGATGELFF. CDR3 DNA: TGCGCCAGCAGCTGGGACAGGGAGGGAGCCACCGGGGAGCTGTTTTTT. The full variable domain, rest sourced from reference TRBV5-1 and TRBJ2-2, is KAGVTQTPRYLIKTRGQQVTLSCSPISGHRSVSWYQQTPGQGLQFLFEYFSETQRNKGNFPGRFSGRQFSNSRSEMNVSTLELGDSALYLCASSWDREGATGELFFGEGSRLTVL.

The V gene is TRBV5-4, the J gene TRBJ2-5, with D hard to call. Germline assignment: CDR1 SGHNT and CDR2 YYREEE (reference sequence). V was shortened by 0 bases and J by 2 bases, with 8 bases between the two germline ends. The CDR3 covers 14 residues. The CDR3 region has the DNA TGTGCCAGCAGCTTGGAGGCGGAGCAAGAGACCCAGTACTTC. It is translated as CASSLEAEQETQYF. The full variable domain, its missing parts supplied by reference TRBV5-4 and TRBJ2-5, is ETGVTQSPTHLIKTRGQQVTLRCSSQSGHNTVSWYQQALGQGPQFIFQYYREEENGRGNFPPRFSGLQFPNYSSELNVNALELDDSALYLCASSLEAEQETQYFGPGTRLLVL.

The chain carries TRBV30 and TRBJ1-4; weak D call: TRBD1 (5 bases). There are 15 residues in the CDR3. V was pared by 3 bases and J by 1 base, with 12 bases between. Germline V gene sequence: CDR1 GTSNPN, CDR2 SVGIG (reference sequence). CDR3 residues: CAWRPGRGTNEKLFF. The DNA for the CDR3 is TGTGCCTGGAGGCCCGGGAGGGGAACTAATGAAAAACTGTTTTTT.

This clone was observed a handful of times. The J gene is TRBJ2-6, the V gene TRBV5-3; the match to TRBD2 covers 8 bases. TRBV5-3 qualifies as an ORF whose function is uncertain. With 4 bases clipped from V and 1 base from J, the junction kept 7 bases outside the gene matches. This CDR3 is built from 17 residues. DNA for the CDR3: TGTGCCAGAAGCCCGGGAGGGGACGGGTCTGGGGCCAACGTCCTGACTTTC. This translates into CARSPGGDGSGANVLTF.

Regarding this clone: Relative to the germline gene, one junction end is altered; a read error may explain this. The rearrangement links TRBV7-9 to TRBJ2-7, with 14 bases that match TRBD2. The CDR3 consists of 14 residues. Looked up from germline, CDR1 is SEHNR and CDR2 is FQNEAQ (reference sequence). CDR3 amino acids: CSSERLAGGNEQYF. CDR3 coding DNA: TGTTCCAGTGAAAGACTAGCGGGAGGGAACGAGCAGTACTTC.

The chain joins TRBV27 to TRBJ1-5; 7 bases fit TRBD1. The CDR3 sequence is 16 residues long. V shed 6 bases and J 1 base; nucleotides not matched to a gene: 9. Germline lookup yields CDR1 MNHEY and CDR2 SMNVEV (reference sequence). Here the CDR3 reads CASSISPTGSNQPQHF. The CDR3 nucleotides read TGTGCCAGCAGCATTTCACCGACAGGGAGCAATCAGCCCCAGCATTTT.

The CDR3: CASSESLAGVYIQYF. CDR3 DNA sequence: TGTGCCAGCAGTGAATCGCTGGCGGGAGTATACATTCAGTACTTC. The V gene is TRBV6-1, the J gene TRBJ2-4; 7 bases map to TRBD2. In germline, CDR1 is MNHNS, CDR2 SASEGT. V was clipped by 2 bases and J by 8 bases; unmatched bases: 9. The CDR3 totals 15 residues.

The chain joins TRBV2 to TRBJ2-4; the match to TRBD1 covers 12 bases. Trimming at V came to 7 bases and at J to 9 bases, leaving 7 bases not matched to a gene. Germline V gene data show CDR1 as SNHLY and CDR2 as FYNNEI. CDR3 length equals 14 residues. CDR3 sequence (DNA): TGTGCCAGCACGGGGACAGGGGGCGTAACCATTCAGTACTTC. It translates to CASTGTGGVTIQYF.

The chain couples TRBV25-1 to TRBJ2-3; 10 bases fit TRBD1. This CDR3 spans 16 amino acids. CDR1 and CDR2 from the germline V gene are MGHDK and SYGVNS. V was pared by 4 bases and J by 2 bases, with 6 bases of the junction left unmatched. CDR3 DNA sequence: TGTGCCAGCAGTGGTTCTGGGACAGGGGCCACAGATACGCAGTATTTT. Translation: CASSGSGTGATDTQYF.

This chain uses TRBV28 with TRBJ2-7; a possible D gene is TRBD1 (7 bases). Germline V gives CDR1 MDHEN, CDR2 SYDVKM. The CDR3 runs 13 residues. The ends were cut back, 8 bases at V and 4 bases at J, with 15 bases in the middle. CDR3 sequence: CASGGTALYEQYF. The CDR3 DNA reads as TGTGCCAGCGGAGGGACAGCCCTATACGAGCAGTACTTC.

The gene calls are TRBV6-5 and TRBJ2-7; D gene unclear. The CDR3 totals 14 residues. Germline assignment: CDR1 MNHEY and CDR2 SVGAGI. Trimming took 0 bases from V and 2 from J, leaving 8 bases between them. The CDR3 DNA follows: TGTGCCAGCAGTTACTCGGCCCCCGCCTACGAGCAGTACTTC. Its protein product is CASSYSAPAYEQYF.

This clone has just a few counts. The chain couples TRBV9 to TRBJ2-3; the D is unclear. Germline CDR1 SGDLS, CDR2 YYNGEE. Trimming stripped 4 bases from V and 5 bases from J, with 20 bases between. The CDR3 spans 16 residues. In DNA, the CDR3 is TGTGCCAGCAGCCCAGAGGAGTCCCCCGCACAAGATACGCAGTATTTT. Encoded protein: CASSPEESPAQDTQYF. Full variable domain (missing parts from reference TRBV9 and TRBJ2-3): DSGVTQTPKHLITATGQRVTLRCSPRSGDLSVYWYQQSLDQGLQFLIQYYNGEERAKGNILERFSAQQFPDLHSELNLSSLELGDSALYFCASSPEESPAQDTQYFGPGTRLTVL.

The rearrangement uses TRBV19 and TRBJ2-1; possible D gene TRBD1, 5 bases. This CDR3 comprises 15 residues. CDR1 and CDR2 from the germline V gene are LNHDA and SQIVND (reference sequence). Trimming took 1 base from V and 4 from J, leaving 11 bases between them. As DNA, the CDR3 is TGTGCCAGTAGTATAGTCCAGGGTGGTTACAATGAGCAGTTCTTC. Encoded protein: CASSIVQGGYNEQFF.

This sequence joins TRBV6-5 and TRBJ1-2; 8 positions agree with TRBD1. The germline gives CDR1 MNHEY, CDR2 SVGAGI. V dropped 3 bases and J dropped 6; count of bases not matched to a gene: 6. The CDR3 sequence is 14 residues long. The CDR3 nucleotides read TGTGCCAGCAGTTATAGGACAGGGAGAGATGGCTACACCTTC. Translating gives CASSYRTGRDGYTF.

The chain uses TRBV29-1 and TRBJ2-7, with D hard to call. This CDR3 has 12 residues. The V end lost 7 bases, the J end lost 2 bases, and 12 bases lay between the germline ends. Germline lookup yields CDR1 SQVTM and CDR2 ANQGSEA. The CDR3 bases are TGCAGCGCCGCAGACACCACCTACGAGCAGTACTTC. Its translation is CSAADTTYEQYF.

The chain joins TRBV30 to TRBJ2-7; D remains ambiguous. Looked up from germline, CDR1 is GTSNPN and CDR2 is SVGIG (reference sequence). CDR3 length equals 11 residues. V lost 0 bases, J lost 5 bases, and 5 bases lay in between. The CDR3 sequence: CAWSVSHEQYF. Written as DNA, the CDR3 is TGTGCCTGGAGTGTATCTCACGAGCAGTACTTC.

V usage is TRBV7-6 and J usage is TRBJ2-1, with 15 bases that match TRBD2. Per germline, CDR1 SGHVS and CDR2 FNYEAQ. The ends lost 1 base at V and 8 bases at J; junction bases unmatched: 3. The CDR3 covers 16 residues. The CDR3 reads CASSLGTSGRADEQFF. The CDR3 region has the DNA TGTGCCAGCAGCTTAGGGACTAGCGGGAGGGCCGATGAGCAGTTCTTC.

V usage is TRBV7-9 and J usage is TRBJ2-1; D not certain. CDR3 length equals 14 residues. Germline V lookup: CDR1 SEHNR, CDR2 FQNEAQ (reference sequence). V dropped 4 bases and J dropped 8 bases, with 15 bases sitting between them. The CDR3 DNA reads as TGTGCCAGCAGCTGGGCCCTAAATCCAGATGAGCAGTTCTTC. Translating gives CASSWALNPDEQFF.

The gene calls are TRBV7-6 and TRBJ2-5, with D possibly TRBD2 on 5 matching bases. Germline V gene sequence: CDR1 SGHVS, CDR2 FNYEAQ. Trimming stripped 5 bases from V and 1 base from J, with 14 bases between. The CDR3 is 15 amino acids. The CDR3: CASSQLGIVQETQYF. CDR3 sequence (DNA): TGTGCCAGCAGCCAACTAGGGATCGTCCAAGAGACCCAGTACTTC.

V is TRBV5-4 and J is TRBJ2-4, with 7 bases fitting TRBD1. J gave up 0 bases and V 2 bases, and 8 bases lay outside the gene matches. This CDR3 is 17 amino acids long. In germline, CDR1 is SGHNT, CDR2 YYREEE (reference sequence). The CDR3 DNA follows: TGTGCCAGCAGCTTCCCCGGGGACAGCCCAGCCAAAAACATTCAGTACTTC. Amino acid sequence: CASSFPGDSPAKNIQYF.

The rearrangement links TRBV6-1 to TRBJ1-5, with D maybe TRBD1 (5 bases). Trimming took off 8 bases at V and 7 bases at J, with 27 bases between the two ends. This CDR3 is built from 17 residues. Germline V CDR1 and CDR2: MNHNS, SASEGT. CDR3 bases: TGTGCCAGCCGTGGTTACGGGGGACCCAGGCTAGGGCAGCCCCAGCATTTT. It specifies CASRGYGGPRLGQPQHF.

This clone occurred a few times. CDR3 sequence reads: CASSWTSTGLVLDGYTF. The CDR3 DNA reads as TGTGCCAGCAGTTGGACATCGACAGGACTCGTATTGGATGGCTACACCTTC. This chain connects TRBV27 to TRBJ1-2, with D perhaps matching TRBD1 (6 bases). Germline lookup yields CDR1 MNHEY and CDR2 SMNVEV (reference sequence). V was pared by 4 bases and J by 6 bases, with 24 bases between. This CDR3 has 17 amino acids.

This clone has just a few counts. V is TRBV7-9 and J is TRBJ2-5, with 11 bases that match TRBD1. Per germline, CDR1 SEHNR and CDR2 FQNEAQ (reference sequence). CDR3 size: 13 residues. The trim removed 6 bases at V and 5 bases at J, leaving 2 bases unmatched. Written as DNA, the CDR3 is TGTGCCAGCAGGGACAGGGGGCAGGAGACCCAGTACTTC. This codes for CASRDRGQETQYF. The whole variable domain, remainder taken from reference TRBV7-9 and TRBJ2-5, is DTGVSQNPRHKITKRGQNVTFRCDPISEHNRLYWYRQTLGQGPEFLTYFQNEAQLEKSRLLSDRFSAERPKGSFSTLEIQRTEQGDSAMYLCASRDRGQETQYFGPGTRLLVL.